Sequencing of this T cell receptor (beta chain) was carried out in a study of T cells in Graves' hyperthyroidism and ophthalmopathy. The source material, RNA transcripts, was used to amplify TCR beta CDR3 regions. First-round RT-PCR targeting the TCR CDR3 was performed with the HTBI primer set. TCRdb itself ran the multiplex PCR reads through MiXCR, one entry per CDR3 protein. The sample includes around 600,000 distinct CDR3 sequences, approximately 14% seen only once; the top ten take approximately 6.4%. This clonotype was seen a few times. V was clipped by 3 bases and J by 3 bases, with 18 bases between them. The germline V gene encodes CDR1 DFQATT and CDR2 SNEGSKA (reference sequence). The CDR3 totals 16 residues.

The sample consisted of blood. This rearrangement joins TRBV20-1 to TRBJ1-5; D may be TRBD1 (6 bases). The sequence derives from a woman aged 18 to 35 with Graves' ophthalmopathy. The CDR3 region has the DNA TGCAGTGCTAGCCCCCCGCGGGGGGCGGACAATCAGCCCCAGCATTTT. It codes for CSASPPRGADNQPQHF.